A single sample is the source of the 19 T cell receptor beta chains below, sequenced in a study of T cell responses to AZD1222 COVID-19 vaccine. Profiled with immunoSEQ multiplex PCR; TCRdb holds only in-frame clones, not every one. The sample yields approximately 190,000 clones, approximately 91% seen once. Sequenced here: peripheral blood, sampled on day 0 of AZD1222 vaccination. The receptors originated from an adult in good health.

J is TRBJ2-7 and V is TRBV10-3; no reliable D call. Germline V gene lookup returns CDR1 ENHRY and CDR2 SYGVKD. V shed 0 bases and J shed 7 bases, with 10 bases lying between them. This CDR3 contains 13 residues. As DNA, the CDR3 is TGTGCCATCAGTGAGTCTACGGGCCGGGAGCAGTACTTC. It is translated as CAISESTGREQYF.

The J gene is TRBJ2-7, the V gene TRBV7-9; TRBD2 agrees at 8 bases. The germline CDR1 and CDR2 sequences are SEHNR and FQNEAQ (reference sequence). The length of the CDR3 is 15 residues. V was clipped by 1 base and J by 4 bases; unmatched bases: 6. CDR3 DNA: TGTGCCAGCAGCTTAGAAGGACGCGGGGGGTACGAGCAGTACTTC. It yields the protein CASSLEGRGGYEQYF.

The V call is TRBV10-2, the J call TRBJ2-7; 7 nucleotides line up with TRBD1. J gave up 2 bases and V 4 bases, and 2 bases lay outside the gene matches. The CDR3 sequence is 13 residues long. Germline assignment: CDR1 WSHSY and CDR2 SAAADI. CDR3 bases: TGCGCCAGCAGTGCCGGGACAGCCTACGAGCAGTACTTC. This gives the protein CASSAGTAYEQYF.

The rearrangement joins TRBV7-9 to TRBJ1-5; D uncertain. V lost 2 bases, J lost 7 bases, and 6 bases lay in between. The CDR3 is 12 amino acids. CDR1 is SEHNR, CDR2 FQNEAQ, per germline (reference sequence). The CDR3 DNA reads as TGTGCCAGCAGCTTATTTGAACAGCCCCAGCATTTT. Amino acids: CASSLFEQPQHF. Full variable domain (missing parts from reference TRBV7-9 and TRBJ1-5): DTGVSQNPRHKITKRGQNVTFRCDPISEHNRLYWYRQTLGQGPEFLTYFQNEAQLEKSRLLSDRFSAERPKGSFSTLEIQRTEQGDSAMYLCASSLFEQPQHFGDGTRLSIL.

The chain joins TRBV2 to TRBJ2-7; 11 bases align to TRBD2. Germline V gene data show CDR1 as SNHLY and CDR2 as FYNNEI. The V and J ends lost 5 bases and 1 base, in that order; junction bases with no gene match: 4. This CDR3 spans 15 amino acids. The CDR3: CASSYRLAGSYEQYF. CDR3 nucleotide sequence: TGTGCCAGCAGTTATAGACTAGCGGGGTCCTACGAGCAGTACTTC.

Only a few counts were recorded for this clone. The V gene is TRBV20-1, the J gene TRBJ1-2; TRBD1 might be the D (5 bases). Germline CDR1 and CDR2: DFQATT and SNEGSKA (reference sequence). V lost 4 bases and J 8 bases, leaving 11 bases between the germline ends. CDR3 size: 11 residues. CDR3 in DNA: TGCAGTGCTATGTGGGGCTCCGGCTACACCTTC. Encoded protein: CSAMWGSGYTF.

The V and J genes are TRBV19 and TRBJ1-5, with a possible D match to TRBD1 (6 bases). The CDR3 extends over 15 amino acids. CDR1 is LNHDA and CDR2 is SQIVND in the germline V gene (reference sequence). Trimming removed 9 bases at V and 2 bases at J, with 17 bases between. CDR3 sequence: CASESQGIGNQPQHF. DNA for the CDR3: TGTGCCAGCGAATCACAGGGAATCGGCAATCAGCCCCAGCATTTT.

V and J are TRBV11-3 and TRBJ2-3; D is ambiguous. The germline V and J ends were trimmed by 0 bases and 0 bases, with 7 bases remaining between them. The CDR3 extends over 15 amino acids. Germline V CDR1 and CDR2: SGHNT, YENEEA. CDR3 loop: CASSLDPASTDTQYF. The CDR3 nucleotides are TGTGCCAGCAGCTTAGATCCGGCGAGCACAGATACGCAGTATTTT.

The chain is built from TRBV2 and TRBJ1-1; D is uncertain. Germline V gives CDR1 SNHLY, CDR2 FYNNEI. V gave up 6 bases and J gave up 1 base, with 15 bases separating them. This CDR3 has 15 amino acids. Written as DNA, the CDR3 is TGTGCCAGCAGCCTCTTCGGTGAGGGGAACACTGAAGCTTTCTTT. Its translation: CASSLFGEGNTEAFF. The full variable domain, completed using reference TRBV2 and TRBJ1-1, is EPEVTQTPSHQVTQMGQEVILRCVPISNHLYFYWYRQILGQKVEFLVSFYNNEISEKSEIFDDQFSVERPDGSNFTLKIRSTKLEDSAMYFCASSLFGEGNTEAFFGQGTRLTVV.

This clone was recorded once. This specimen includes other DNA sequences encoding the same CDR3. The genes are TRBV11-2 and TRBJ1-2; D gene ambiguous. The germline V gene has CDR1 SGHAT and CDR2 FQNNGV. The CDR3 totals 13 residues. Trimming took 1 base from V and 2 from J, leaving 5 bases between them. The CDR3: CASSLAQNYGYTF. The CDR3 coding sequence is TGTGCCAGCAGCTTAGCGCAGAACTATGGCTACACCTTC.

The chain carries TRBV7-2 and TRBJ1-6, with no clear D. V lost 1 base and J lost 6, with 10 bases in between. The CDR3 has 15 amino acids. The germline CDR1 and CDR2 sequences are SGHTA and FQGNSA. The CDR3: CASSLGQTSNSPLHF. The CDR3 DNA follows: TGTGCCAGCAGCTTAGGGCAGACCTCTAATTCACCCCTCCACTTT.

The chain couples TRBV9 to TRBJ2-2, with TRBD2 as a possible D gene (5 bases). This CDR3 has 15 amino acids. Trimming removed 4 bases from V and 5 bases from J, with 15 bases in between. Germline V gene lookup returns CDR1 SGDLS and CDR2 YYNGEE. CDR3 in DNA: TGTGCCAGCAGCCCACTAGAGGGCTTGACCGGGGAGCTGTTTTTT. It specifies CASSPLEGLTGELFF. Looking up the rest from reference TRBV9 and TRBJ2-2 gives the full variable domain: DSGVTQTPKHLITATGQRVTLRCSPRSGDLSVYWYQQSLDQGLQFLIQYYNGEERAKGNILERFSAQQFPDLHSELNLSSLELGDSALYFCASSPLEGLTGELFFGEGSRLTVL.

This chain uses TRBV7-9 with TRBJ2-7, with 7 bases matching TRBD1. Germline values: CDR1 SEHNR, CDR2 FQNEAQ (reference sequence). CDR3 size: 14 residues. V was clipped by 4 bases and J by 3 bases; unmatched bases: 6. CDR3: CASSSTGVYYEQYF. The CDR3 DNA reads TGTGCCAGCAGCTCAACAGGGGTCTACTACGAGCAGTACTTC.

This rearrangement joins TRBV9 to TRBJ2-7; D may be TRBD1 (5 bases). V shed 3 bases and J shed 0 bases, with 7 bases lying between them. In germline, CDR1 is SGDLS, CDR2 YYNGEE. The CDR3 consists of 13 residues. CDR3 loop: CASSARDSYEQYF. The CDR3 DNA reads as TGTGCCAGCAGCGCCAGGGACTCCTACGAGCAGTACTTC. Variable domain in full (rest from reference TRBV9 and TRBJ2-7): DSGVTQTPKHLITATGQRVTLRCSPRSGDLSVYWYQQSLDQGLQFLIQYYNGEERAKGNILERFSAQQFPDLHSELNLSSLELGDSALYFCASSARDSYEQYFGPGTRLTVT.

The rearrangement uses TRBV27 and TRBJ2-7; 8 nucleotides agree with TRBD1. This CDR3 spans 14 amino acids. Losses at the gene ends were 4 bases for V and 6 bases for J; bases not matched to a gene: 8. In germline, CDR1 is MNHEY, CDR2 SMNVEV (reference sequence). The CDR3 bases are TGTGCCAGCAGTTACAGGACAGGGTCACCCGAGCAGTACTTC. Amino acids: CASSYRTGSPEQYF.

This chain joins TRBV3-1 (or the pseudogene TRBV3-2) and TRBJ2-5; 14 bases align to TRBD2. V shed 0 bases and J 5 bases; nucleotides not matched to a gene: 2. The CDR3 is 16 amino acids. Germline CDR1 LGHDT, CDR2 YNNKEL (reference sequence). As DNA, the CDR3 is TGTGCCAGCAGCCAAGAGACTAGCGGGGGGGCGGAGACCCAGTACTTC. Protein sequence: CASSQETSGGAETQYF.

This clone was observed a few times. The chain recombines TRBV14 with TRBJ2-5; TRBD1 agrees at 7 bases. There are 16 residues in the CDR3. Germline V lookup: CDR1 SGHDN, CDR2 FVKESK. The trim removed 1 base at V and 4 bases at J, leaving 9 bases unmatched. As DNA, the CDR3 is TGTGCCAGCAGCCAAGCCGGGTTACAGGGGCTAGAGACCCAGTACTTC. This encodes CASSQAGLQGLETQYF.

This rearrangement joins TRBV3-1 (or the pseudogene TRBV3-2) to TRBJ2-5, with a weak D call TRBD2 (6 bases). The CDR3 totals 13 residues. Trimming left V 3 bases short and J 9 bases short, with 14 bases between. Looked up from germline, CDR1 is LGHDT and CDR2 is YNNKEL (reference sequence). CDR3 loop: CASSHTGLLSQYF. The CDR3 region has the DNA TGTGCCAGCAGCCATACGGGACTCCTGTCCCAGTACTTC.

This chain joins TRBV12-3 or TRBV12-4 and TRBJ2-7, with D possibly matching TRBD1 (5 bases). V gave up 6 bases and J gave up 3 bases, with 9 bases separating them. The CDR3 length is 12 residues. The CDR3 loop reads CASRVDSYEQYF. CDR3 nucleotides: TGTGCCAGCAGAGTCGACAGCTACGAGCAGTACTTC.